The clone carrying this T cell receptor (beta chain) was seen only a few times. Its target is unknown. The data are from a study of cytomegalovirus exposure and HLA in healthy donors. Regarding the study as a whole: Being productive about 90% or about 30% of the time was typical of most TCR beta V segments in an earlier analysis. Highly shared sequence variants in one cluster were likely a sequencing artifact.

A multiplex PCR was run with 60 Vbeta primers and 13 Jbeta primers. Method: immunoSEQ multiplex PCR; TCRdb's copy keeps in-frame clones and lacks some. The data show some 150,000 clones, with 80% to 90% seen just once and roughly 4.3% held by the top ten. Germline V lookup: CDR1 SGHNT, CDR2 YYREEE (reference sequence). Trimming at V came to 2 bases and at J to 4 bases, leaving 8 bases not matched to a gene. This CDR3 has 17 residues. The sequenced material came from PBMCs. The receptor was derived from a woman aged 40-49 years in good health and CMV-seropositive. The chain has TRBV5-4 and TRBJ2-6; TRBD1 aligns across 8 bases. The CDR3 is CASSLPQGATGANVLTF. CDR3 sequence (DNA): TGTGCCAGCAGCTTACCGCAGGGGGCGACCGGGGCCAACGTCCTGACTTTC.